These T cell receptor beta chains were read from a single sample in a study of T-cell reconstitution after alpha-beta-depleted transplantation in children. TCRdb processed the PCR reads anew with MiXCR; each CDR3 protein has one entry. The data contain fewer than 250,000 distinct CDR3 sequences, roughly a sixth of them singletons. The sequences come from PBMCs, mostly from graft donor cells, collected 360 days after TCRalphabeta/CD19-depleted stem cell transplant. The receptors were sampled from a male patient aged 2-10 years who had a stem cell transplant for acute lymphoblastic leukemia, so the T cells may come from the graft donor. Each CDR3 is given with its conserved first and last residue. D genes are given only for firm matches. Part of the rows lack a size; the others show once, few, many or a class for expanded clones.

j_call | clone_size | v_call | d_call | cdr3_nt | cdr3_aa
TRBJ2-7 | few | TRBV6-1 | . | TGTGCCAGCAGGATACTAGGCAACTCCTACGAGCAGTACTTC | CASRILGNSYEQYF
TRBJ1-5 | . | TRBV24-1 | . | TGTGCCACCAGGCCCCCGAGGACTAATAGCAATCAGCCCCAGCATTTT | CATRPPRTNSNQPQHF
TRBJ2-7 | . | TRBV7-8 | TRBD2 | TGTGCCAGCAGCTCCATTGGGGGACTAGCGGGGGGCTACGAGCAGTACTTC | CASSSIGGLAGGYEQYF
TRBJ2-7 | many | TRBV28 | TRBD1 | TGTGCCACCATTAGACAGGGGGCGTACGAGCAGTACTTC | CATIRQGAYEQYF
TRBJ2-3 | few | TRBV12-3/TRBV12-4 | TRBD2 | TGTGCCAGCAGGGGACTAGCGGGGGGCCTTGCCACAGATACGCAGTATTTT | CASRGLAGGLATDTQYF
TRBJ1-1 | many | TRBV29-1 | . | TGCAGCGTGGACAGTAGGAACACTGAAGCTTTCTTT | CSVDSRNTEAFF
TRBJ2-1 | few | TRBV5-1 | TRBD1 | TGCGCCAGCAGCTTGGGGGGACAGGGTGTCAATGAGCAGTTCTTC | CASSLGGQGVNEQFF
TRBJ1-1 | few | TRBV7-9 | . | TGTGCCAGCACCTTACTACAGGGAGCAGCTTTCTTT | CASTLLQGAAFF
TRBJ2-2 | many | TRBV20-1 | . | TGCAGTGCCCGGGAGACAGGATATGCCGGGGAGCTGTTTTTT | CSARETGYAGELFF
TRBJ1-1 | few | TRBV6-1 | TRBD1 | TGTGCCAGTCAGGGGGGGCCCAATACGGGTGCTTTCTTT | CASQGGPNTGAFF
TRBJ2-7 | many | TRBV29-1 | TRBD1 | TGCAGCGCCTCCGGGACAGGGCAGGGGGAGCAGTACTTC | CSASGTGQGEQYF
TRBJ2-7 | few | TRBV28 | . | TGTGCCAGCAGCGCCCCCGGCCAGGCCAACCCGTACTTC | CASSAPGQANPYF
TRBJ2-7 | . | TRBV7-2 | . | TGTGCCAGCAGCTTAGATTATCGGGCTAGCTCCTACGAGCAGTACTTC | CASSLDYRASSYEQYF
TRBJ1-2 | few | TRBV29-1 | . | TGCAGCGTTGCCGAGGGGCCCGGCTATGGCTACACCTTC | CSVAEGPGYGYTF
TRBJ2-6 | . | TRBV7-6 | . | TGTGCCAGCAGCTTCGACCCCAGAGTTCCCAACTCTGGGGCCAACGTCCTGACTTTC | CASSFDPRVPNSGANVLTF
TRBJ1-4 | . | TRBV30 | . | TGTGCCTGGAGCGACAGGCCTGGGGGTAATGAAAAACTGTTTTTT | CAWSDRPGGNEKLFF
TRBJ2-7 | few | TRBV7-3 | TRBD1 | TGTGCCAGCAGCTTAATACGGGACAGGGCCTACGAGCAGTACTTC | CASSLIRDRAYEQYF
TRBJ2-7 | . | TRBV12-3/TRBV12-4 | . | TGTGCCAGCAGTGCGATCTCGGGACGCTACGAGCAGTACTTC | CASSAISGRYEQYF
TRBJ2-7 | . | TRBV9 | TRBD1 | TGTGCCAGCAGCGGAGCCGGGACAGGCAACTCCTACGAGCAGTACTTC | CASSGAGTGNSYEQYF
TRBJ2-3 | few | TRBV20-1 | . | TGCAGTGCTAGAGCAGGGGGGCCAGATACGCAGTATTTT | CSARAGGPDTQYF
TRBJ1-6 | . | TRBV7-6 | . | TGTGCCAGCAAGGACAGTTCAAGCTCCTATAATTCACCCCTCCACTTT | CASKDSSSSYNSPLHF
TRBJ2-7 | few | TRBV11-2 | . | TGTGCCAGCAGCTCTATCGCCGGGAAGGGCGAGCAGTACTTC | CASSSIAGKGEQYF
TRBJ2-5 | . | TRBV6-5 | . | TGTGCCAGCAGTTATTGGTCCCCTCTTAGCGGAGAGACCCAGTACTTC | CASSYWSPLSGETQYF
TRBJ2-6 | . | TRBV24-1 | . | TGTGCCACCAGTGATCCCACAGGGAGCTCTGGGGCCAACGTCCTGACTTTC | CATSDPTGSSGANVLTF
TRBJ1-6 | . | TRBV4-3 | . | TGCGCCAGCAGCCAAGATTTAAGGGGTGTAGGTTCACCCCTCCACTTT | CASSQDLRGVGSPLHF
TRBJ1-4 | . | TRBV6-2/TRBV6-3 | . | TGTGCCAGCAGTTACGGGGGCCTGAGCCTCCTGAATGAAAAACTGTTTTTT | CASSYGGLSLLNEKLFF
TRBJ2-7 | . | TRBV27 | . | TGTGCCAGCAGTTCACAGGGACTCGAGCAGTACTTC | CASSSQGLEQYF
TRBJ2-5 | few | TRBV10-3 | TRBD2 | TGTGCCATCAGTCCGGGACTAGCTTTAGAGACCCAGTACTTC | CAISPGLALETQYF
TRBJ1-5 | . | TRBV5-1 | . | TGCGCCAGCAGCTTGGTACGGCAGGGGTTCAATCAGCCCCAGCATTTT | CASSLVRQGFNQPQHF
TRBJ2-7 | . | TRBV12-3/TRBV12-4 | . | TGTGCCAGCGCCGCCCCAGGGATCTACGAGCAGTACTTC | CASAAPGIYEQYF
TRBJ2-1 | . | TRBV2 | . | TGTGCCAGCAGTGAAGCGCCCGGACCGCGGGATGAGCAGTTCTTC | CASSEAPGPRDEQFF
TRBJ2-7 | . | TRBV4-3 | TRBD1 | TGCGCCAGCAGCCAACGGACAGGATCCTACGAGCTGTACTTC | CASSQRTGSYELYF
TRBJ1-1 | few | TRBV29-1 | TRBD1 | TGCAGCGCCGTCCCGGGACAGGGTAGGCACACTGAAGCTTTCTTT | CSAVPGQGRHTEAFF
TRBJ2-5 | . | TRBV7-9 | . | TGTGCCAGCAGCTTTGGGGATAGAGGACAAGAGACCCAGTACTTC | CASSFGDRGQETQYF
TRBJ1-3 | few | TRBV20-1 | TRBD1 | TGCAGTGCTAGACTTGGACAGGGTGAAGGAAACACCATATATTTT | CSARLGQGEGNTIYF
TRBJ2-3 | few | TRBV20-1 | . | TGCAGTGCCACCCCCCCTAGCGTGGGCACAGATACGCAGTATTTT | CSATPPSVGTDTQYF